Given below is one T cell receptor (beta chain) in context. The sample originates from a study of blood T cell repertoires in COVID-19. Only in-frame clones appear in the TCRdb table, and some are missing; sequencing was by immunoSEQ multiplex PCR. The sample yields approximately 140,000 clones, 80% to 90% seen once. The CDR3 spans 15 residues. Germline-derived CDR1 and CDR2 are LGHDT and YNNKEL (reference sequence). Losses at the gene ends were 4 bases for V and 5 bases for J; bases not matched to a gene: 4. The sequencing input was peripheral blood. This receptor was identified in a woman aged 55-70 years with COVID-19, enrolled during active disease. The rearrangement uses TRBV3-1 (or the pseudogene TRBV3-2) and TRBJ2-3; TRBD1 aligns across 12 bases. CDR3 coding DNA: TGTGCCAGCAGCCCCGGGACAGGGGGCATAGATACGCAGTATTTT. Its translation: CASSPGTGGIDTQYF.